There are a few counts of the clone carrying this T cell receptor beta chain. Its antigen is unknown. The data are from a study of identical twins. Findings of the study overall: Researchers reported excess low generation probability among twin-shared out-of-frame alpha sequences.

Each CDR3 protein gets one entry after TCRdb re-called the 5' RACE reads with MiXCR. This table has under 800,000 distinct CDR3 sequences, less than 25% appearing once. These data also formed part of another study, on T cells expressing NK-cell markers.

The source is a woman between 18 and 30 years old in good health. Sequencing used PBMCs.

The CDR3 DNA follows: TGTGCCAGCAGTGAAATGGGCTCGCGTCCAGATACGCAGTATTTT. The encoded protein is CASSEMGSRPDTQYF. The gene calls are TRBV6-1 and TRBJ2-3, with unresolved D. The CDR3 spans 15 residues. Between the trimmed V and J ends, which lost 2 bases and 4 bases, there was a span of 13 bases. Germline V gene sequence: CDR1 MNHNS, CDR2 SASEGT.